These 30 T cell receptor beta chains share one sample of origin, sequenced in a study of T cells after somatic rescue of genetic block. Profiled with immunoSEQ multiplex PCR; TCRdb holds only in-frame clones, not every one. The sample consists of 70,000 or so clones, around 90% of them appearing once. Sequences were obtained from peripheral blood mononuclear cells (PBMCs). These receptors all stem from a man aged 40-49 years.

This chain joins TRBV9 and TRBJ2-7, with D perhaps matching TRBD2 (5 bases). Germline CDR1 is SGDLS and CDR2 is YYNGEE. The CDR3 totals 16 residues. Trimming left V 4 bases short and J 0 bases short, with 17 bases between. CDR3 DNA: TGTGCCAGCAGCCCTTCCAGCGGCGTGAGCTCCTACGAGCAGTACTTC. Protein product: CASSPSSGVSSYEQYF. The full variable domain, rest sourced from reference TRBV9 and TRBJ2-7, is DSGVTQTPKHLITATGQRVTLRCSPRSGDLSVYWYQQSLDQGLQFLIQYYNGEERAKGNILERFSAQQFPDLHSELNLSSLELGDSALYFCASSPSSGVSSYEQYFGPGTRLTVT.

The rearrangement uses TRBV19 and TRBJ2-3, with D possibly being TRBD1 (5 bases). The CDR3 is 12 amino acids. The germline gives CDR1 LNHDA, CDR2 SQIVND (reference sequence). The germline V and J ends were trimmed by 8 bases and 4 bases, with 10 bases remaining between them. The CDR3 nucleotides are TGTGCCAGTGCGTGGGGCTCAGATACGCAGTATTTT. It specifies CASAWGSDTQYF. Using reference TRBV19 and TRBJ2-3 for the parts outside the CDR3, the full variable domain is DGGITQSPKYLFRKEGQNVTLSCEQNLNHDAMYWYRQDPGQGLRLIYYSQIVNDFQKGDIAEGYSVSREKKESFPLTVTSAQKNPTAFYLCASAWGSDTQYFGPGTRLTVL.

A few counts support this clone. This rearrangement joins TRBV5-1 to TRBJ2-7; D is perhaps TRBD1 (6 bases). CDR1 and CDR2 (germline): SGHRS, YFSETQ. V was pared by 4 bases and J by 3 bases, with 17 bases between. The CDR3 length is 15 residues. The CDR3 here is CASSPDRWGHYEQYF. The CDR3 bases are TGCGCCAGCAGCCCCGACAGGTGGGGCCACTACGAGCAGTACTTC.

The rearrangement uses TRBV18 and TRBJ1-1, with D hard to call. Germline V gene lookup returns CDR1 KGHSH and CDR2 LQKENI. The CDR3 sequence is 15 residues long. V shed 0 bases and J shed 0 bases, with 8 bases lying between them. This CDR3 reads CASSPPKGMNTEAFF. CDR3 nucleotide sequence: TGTGCCAGCTCACCACCGAAGGGTATGAACACTGAAGCTTTCTTT.

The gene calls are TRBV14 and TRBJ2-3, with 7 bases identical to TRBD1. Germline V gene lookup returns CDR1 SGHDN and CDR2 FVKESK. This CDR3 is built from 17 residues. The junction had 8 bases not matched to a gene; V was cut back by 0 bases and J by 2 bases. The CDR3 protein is CASSQELAGTVTDTQYF. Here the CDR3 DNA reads TGTGCCAGCAGCCAAGAATTAGCCGGGACAGTCACAGATACGCAGTATTTT.

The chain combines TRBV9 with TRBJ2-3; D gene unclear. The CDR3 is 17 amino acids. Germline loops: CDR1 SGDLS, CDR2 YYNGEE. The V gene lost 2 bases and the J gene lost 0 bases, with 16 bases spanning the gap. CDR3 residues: CASSVRGRAPSTDTQYF. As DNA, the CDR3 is TGTGCCAGCAGCGTCCGAGGACGAGCTCCTAGCACAGATACGCAGTATTTT.

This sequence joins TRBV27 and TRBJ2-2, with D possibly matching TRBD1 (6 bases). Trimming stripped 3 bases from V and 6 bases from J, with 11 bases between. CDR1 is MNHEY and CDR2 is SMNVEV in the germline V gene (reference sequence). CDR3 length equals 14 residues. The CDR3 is CASSLMGAAGELFF. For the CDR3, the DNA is TGTGCCAGCAGTTTGATGGGGGCGGCCGGGGAGCTGTTTTTT.

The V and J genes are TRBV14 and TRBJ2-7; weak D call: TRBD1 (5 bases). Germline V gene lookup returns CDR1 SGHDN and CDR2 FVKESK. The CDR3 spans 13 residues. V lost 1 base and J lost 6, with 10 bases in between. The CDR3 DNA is TGTGCCAGCAGCCAAGTTGCAGGGTCCGAGCAGTACTTC. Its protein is CASSQVAGSEQYF.

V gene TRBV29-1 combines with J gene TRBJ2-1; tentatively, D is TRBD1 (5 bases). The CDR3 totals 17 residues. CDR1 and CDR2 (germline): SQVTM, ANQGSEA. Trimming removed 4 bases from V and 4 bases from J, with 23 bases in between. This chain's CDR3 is CSVGAGHNPHLYNEQFF. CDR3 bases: TGCAGCGTTGGAGCCGGACACAACCCCCACTTATACAATGAGCAGTTCTTC.

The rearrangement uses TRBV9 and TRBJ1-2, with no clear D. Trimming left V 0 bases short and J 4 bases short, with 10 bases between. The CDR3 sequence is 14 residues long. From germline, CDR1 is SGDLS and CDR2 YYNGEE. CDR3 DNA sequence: TGTGCCAGCAGCGTAGACCCGGGGATCTATGGCTACACCTTC. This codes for CASSVDPGIYGYTF.

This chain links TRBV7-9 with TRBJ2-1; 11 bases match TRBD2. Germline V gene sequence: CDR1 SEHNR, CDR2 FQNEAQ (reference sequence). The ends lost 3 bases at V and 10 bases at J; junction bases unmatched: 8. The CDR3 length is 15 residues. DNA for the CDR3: TGTGCCAGCAGCTTCGGTAGCGGGGGGGCGAACGAGCAGTTCTTC. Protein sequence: CASSFGSGGANEQFF.

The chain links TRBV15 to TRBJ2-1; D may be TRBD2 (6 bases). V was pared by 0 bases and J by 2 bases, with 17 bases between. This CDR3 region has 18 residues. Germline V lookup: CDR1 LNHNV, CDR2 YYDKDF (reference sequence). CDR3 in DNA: TGTGCCACCAGCAGAGATCTATCTAGCGCCAGGACCTACAATGAGCAGTTCTTC. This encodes CATSRDLSSARTYNEQFF.

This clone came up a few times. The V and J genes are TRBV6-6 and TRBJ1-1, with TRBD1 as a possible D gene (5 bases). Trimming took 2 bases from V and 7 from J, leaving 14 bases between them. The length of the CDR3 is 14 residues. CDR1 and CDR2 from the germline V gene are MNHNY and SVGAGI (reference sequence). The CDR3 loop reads CASSYGMRDLEAFF. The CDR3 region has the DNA TGTGCCAGCAGTTACGGGATGAGGGACCTTGAAGCTTTCTTT.

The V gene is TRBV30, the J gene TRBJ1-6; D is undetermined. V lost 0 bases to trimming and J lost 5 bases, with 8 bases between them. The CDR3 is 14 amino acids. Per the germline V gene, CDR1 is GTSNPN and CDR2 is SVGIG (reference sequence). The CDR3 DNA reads TGTGCCTGGAGTGTCAATCGAAATAATTCACCCCTCCACTTT. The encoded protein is CAWSVNRNNSPLHF.

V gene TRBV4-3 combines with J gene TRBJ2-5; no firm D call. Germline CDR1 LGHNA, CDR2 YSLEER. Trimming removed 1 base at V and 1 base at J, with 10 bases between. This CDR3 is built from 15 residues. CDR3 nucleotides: TGCGCCAGCAGCCAAGTCGGTGCTCGCCAAGAGACCCAGTACTTC. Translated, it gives CASSQVGARQETQYF.

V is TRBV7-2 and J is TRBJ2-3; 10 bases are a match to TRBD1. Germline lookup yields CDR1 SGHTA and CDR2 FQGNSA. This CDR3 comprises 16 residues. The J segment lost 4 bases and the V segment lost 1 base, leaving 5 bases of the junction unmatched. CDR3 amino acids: CASSLDAGQGSDTQYF. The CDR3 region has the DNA TGTGCCAGCAGCTTAGATGCGGGACAGGGGTCAGATACGCAGTATTTT.

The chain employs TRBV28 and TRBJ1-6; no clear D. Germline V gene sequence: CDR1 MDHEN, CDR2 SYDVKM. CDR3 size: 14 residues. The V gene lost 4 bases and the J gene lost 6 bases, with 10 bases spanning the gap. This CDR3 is CASSYLSGNSPLHF. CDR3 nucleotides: TGTGCCAGCAGTTATCTGAGTGGTAATTCACCCCTCCACTTT. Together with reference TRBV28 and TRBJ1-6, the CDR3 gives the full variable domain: DVKVTQSSRYLVKRTGEKVFLECVQDMDHENMFWYRQDPGLGLRLIYFSYDVKMKEKGDIPEGYSVSREKKERFSLILESASTNQTSMYLCASSYLSGNSPLHFGNGTRLTVT.

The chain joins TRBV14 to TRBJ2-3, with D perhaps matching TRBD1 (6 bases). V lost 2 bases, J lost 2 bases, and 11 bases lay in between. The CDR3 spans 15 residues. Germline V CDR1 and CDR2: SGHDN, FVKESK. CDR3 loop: CASSQLGAPTDTQYF. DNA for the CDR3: TGTGCCAGCAGCCAATTGGGGGCACCCACAGATACGCAGTATTTT. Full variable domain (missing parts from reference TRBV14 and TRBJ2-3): EAGVTQFPSHSVIEKGQTVTLRCDPISGHDNLYWYRRVMGKEIKFLLHFVKESKQDESGMPNNRFLAERTGGTYSTLKVQPAELEDSGVYFCASSQLGAPTDTQYFGPGTRLTVL.

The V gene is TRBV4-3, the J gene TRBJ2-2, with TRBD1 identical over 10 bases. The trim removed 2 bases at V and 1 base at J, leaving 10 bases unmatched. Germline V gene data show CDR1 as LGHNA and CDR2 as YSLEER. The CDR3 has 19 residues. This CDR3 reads CASSQWDRGPEMNTGELFF. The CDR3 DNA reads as TGCGCCAGCAGCCAATGGGACAGGGGCCCAGAAATGAACACCGGGGAGCTGTTTTTT.

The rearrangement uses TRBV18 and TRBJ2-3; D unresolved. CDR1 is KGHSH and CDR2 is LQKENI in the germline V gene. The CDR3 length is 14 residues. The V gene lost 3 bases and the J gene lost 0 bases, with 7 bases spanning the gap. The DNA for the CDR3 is TGTGCCAGCTCACCGGCCCGCAGCACAGATACGCAGTATTTT. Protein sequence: CASSPARSTDTQYF.

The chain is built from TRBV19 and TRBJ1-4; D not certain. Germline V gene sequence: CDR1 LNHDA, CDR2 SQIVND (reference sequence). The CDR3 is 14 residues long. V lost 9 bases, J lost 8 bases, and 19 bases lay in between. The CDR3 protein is CASREGPGFEKLFF. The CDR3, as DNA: TGTGCCAGCCGCGAGGGCCCCGGGTTCGAAAAACTGTTTTTT.

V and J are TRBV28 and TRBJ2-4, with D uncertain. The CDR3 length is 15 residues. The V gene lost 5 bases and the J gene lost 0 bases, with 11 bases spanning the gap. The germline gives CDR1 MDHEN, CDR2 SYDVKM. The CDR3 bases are TGTGCCAGCAGTGCGCAAAGACTAGCCAAAAACATTCAGTACTTC. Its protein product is CASSAQRLAKNIQYF.

Here the CDR3 DNA reads TGTGCCAGCAGCTTAGAGGGACTAGCGGACGAGCAGTACTTC. It specifies CASSLEGLADEQYF. The gene calls are TRBV7-2 and TRBJ2-7; TRBD2 agrees at 11 bases. V dropped 1 base and J dropped 5; count of bases not matched to a gene: 1. CDR1 is SGHTA, CDR2 FQGNSA, per germline. The CDR3 totals 14 residues.

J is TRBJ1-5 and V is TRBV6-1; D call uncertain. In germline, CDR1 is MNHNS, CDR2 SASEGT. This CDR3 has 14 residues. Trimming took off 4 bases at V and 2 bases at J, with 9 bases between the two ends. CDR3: CASSVRQRNQPQHF. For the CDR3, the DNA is TGTGCCAGCAGTGTTCGGCAACGCAATCAGCCCCAGCATTTT.

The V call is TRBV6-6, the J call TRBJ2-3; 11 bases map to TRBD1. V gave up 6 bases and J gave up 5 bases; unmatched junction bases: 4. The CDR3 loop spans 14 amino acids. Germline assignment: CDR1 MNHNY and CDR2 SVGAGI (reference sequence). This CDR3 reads CASRRTGGRDTQYF. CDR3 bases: TGTGCCAGCAGGCGGACAGGGGGCAGAGATACGCAGTATTTT.

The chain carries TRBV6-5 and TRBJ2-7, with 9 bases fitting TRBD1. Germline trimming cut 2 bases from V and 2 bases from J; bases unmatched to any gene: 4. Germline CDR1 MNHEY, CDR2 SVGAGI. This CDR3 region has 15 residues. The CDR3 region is CASSYRGTGTYEQYF. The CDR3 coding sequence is TGTGCCAGCAGTTACCGGGGGACAGGGACCTACGAGCAGTACTTC.

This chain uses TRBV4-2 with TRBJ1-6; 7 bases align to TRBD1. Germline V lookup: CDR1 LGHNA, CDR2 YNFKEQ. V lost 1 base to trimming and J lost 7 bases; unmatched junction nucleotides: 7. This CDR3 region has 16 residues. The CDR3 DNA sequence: TGTGCCAGCAGCCAAGGTGGGGGACAGCGGAATTCACCCCTCCACTTT. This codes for CASSQGGGQRNSPLHF.

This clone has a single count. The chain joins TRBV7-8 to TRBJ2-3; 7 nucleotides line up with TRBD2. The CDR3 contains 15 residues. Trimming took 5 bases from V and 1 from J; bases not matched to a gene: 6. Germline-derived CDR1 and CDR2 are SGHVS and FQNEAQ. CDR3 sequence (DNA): TGTGCCAGCAGCCCCGGACTAGTCGGCACAGATACGCAGTATTTT. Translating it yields CASSPGLVGTDTQYF.

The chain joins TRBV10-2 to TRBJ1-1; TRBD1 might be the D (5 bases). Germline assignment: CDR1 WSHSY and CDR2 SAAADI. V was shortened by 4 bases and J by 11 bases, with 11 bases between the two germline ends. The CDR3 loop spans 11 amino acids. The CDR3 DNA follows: TGCGCCAGCAGTGTGGCAGGGTCGGCTTTCTTT. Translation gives CASSVAGSAFF.

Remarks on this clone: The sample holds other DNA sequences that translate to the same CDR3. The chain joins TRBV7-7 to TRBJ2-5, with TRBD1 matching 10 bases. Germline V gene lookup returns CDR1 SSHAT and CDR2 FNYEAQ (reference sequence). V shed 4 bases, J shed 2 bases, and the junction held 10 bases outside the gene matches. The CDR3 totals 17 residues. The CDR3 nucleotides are TGTGCCAGCAGCTCCCGGCTGGGACAGGGGAGACAAGAGACCCAGTACTTC. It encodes CASSSRLGQGRQETQYF.